The 25 T cell receptor beta chains in this list originate from one sample, sequenced in a study of blood T cell repertoires in COVID-19. Measured with immunoSEQ multiplex PCR; TCRdb has only the in-frame clones, and not every one. The table has more than 90,000 clones, roughly nine tenths seen once. Sample: peripheral blood. All receptors come from a man aged 70 or older who had recovered from COVID-19.

This clone appeared once. J is TRBJ2-5 and V is TRBV28; possible D gene TRBD1, 7 bases. CDR3 length: 14 residues. Germline V gene data show CDR1 as MDHEN and CDR2 as SYDVKM. Trimming cost V 2 bases and J 3 bases, with 10 bases left between them. The CDR3 DNA is TGTGCCAGCAGTTTAGGAGGGGGCGAAGAGACCCAGTACTTC. Translated, it gives CASSLGGGEETQYF.

The chain recombines TRBV4-3 with TRBJ2-2; 7 bases agree with TRBD1. Germline V gives CDR1 LGHNA, CDR2 YSLEER. With V trimmed by 1 base and J by 1 base, 3 bases remained unmatched. CDR3 length: 16 amino acids. The CDR3 bases are TGCGCCAGCAGCCAAGGGACAGGAGGGAACACCGGGGAGCTGTTTTTT. Translating gives CASSQGTGGNTGELFF.

This chain connects TRBV9 to TRBJ1-1; D may be TRBD1 (6 bases). CDR3 length equals 14 residues. Trimming removed 3 bases from V and 0 bases from J, with 9 bases in between. Per germline, CDR1 SGDLS and CDR2 YYNGEE. CDR3 amino acids: CASSARGLNTEAFF. CDR3 coding DNA: TGTGCCAGCAGCGCCAGGGGTCTGAACACTGAAGCTTTCTTT.

The chain combines TRBV6-5 with TRBJ2-1, with 7 bases identical to TRBD2. The V segment lost 6 bases and the J segment 0 bases; nucleotides outside the gene matches: 5. The CDR3 runs to 15 residues. Germline loops: CDR1 MNHEY, CDR2 SVGAGI. The CDR3 is CASRAGRNSYNEQFF. In DNA form, the CDR3 reads TGTGCCAGCAGAGCGGGACGGAACTCCTACAATGAGCAGTTCTTC.

The CDR3: CASEGGRGRVTGELFF. The CDR3 coding sequence is TGTGCCAGCGAAGGGGGCAGGGGGCGCGTCACCGGGGAGCTGTTTTTT. The chain uses TRBV19 and TRBJ2-2; 8 positions match TRBD1. CDR3 length: 16 residues. Trimming took 9 bases from V and 4 from J; bases not matched to a gene: 13. Germline V gene lookup returns CDR1 LNHDA and CDR2 SQIVND (reference sequence).

This sequence joins TRBV19 and TRBJ1-1; TRBD1 is a possible D gene (5 bases). Trimming removed 4 bases at V and 4 bases at J, with 13 bases between. Looked up from germline, CDR1 is LNHDA and CDR2 is SQIVND (reference sequence). The CDR3 totals 14 residues. The DNA for the CDR3 is TGTGCCAGTAGTACTGGCGGGGGGACCACTGAAGCTTTCTTT. Encoded protein: CASSTGGGTTEAFF.

The V and J genes are TRBV6-4 and TRBJ2-7; 11 bases match TRBD2. CDR1 is MRHNA and CDR2 is SNTAGT in the germline V gene. CDR3 length: 18 residues. The V gene end was trimmed by 2 bases and the J gene end by 0 bases; junction bases not matched to a gene: 9. This chain's CDR3 is CASSDRRTSGSPSYEQYF. The CDR3 DNA is TGTGCCAGCAGTGACCGACGAACTAGCGGGAGCCCCTCCTACGAGCAGTACTTC.

The rearrangement links TRBV5-1 to TRBJ1-1, with a tentative D call TRBD1 (6 bases). The CDR3 extends over 14 amino acids. The V gene lost 4 bases and the J gene lost 1 base, with 11 bases spanning the gap. In germline, CDR1 is SGHRS, CDR2 YFSETQ. In DNA form, the CDR3 reads TGCGCCAGCAGCCCCTCCAGGGGGAACACTGAAGCTTTCTTT. This sequence encodes CASSPSRGNTEAFF.

The chain recombines TRBV11-2 with TRBJ2-6; D uncertain. The germline V gene has CDR1 SGHAT and CDR2 FQNNGV. The V and J ends lost 5 bases and 7 bases respectively, with 9 bases between them. This CDR3 is built from 13 residues. The CDR3 loop reads CASSPPSANVLTF. The CDR3 DNA reads TGTGCCAGCAGCCCTCCTTCCGCCAACGTCCTGACTTTC.

This clone was found once. The chain couples TRBV15 to TRBJ2-5; 13 bases line up with TRBD2. The ends lost 5 bases at V and 5 bases at J; junction bases unmatched: 8. Looked up from germline, CDR1 is LNHNV and CDR2 is YYDKDF (reference sequence). There are 16 residues in the CDR3. DNA of the CDR3: TGTGCCACCAGCGGGGGACTAGCGGGAAGAGGGGAGACCCAGTACTTC. It encodes CATSGGLAGRGETQYF.

This clone has just one count. The CDR3 sequence: CASSFQGARARNTEAFF. In nucleotides, the CDR3 is TGTGCCAGTAGTTTCCAGGGGGCGCGGGCGAGGAACACTGAAGCTTTCTTT. The rearrangement joins TRBV19 to TRBJ1-1, with 8 bases fitting TRBD1. Germline V gene data show CDR1 as LNHDA and CDR2 as SQIVND (reference sequence). The CDR3 has 17 residues. J was trimmed by 1 base and V by 5 bases; bases with no gene match: 12.

The rearrangement joins TRBV7-2 to TRBJ2-7, with 10 bases identical to TRBD2. Germline V lookup: CDR1 SGHTA, CDR2 FQGNSA. This CDR3 region has 14 residues. After removal of 5 bases from V and 3 bases from J, the junction contained 4 bases not matched to a gene. CDR3 loop: CASSGQRGGYEQYF. CDR3 in DNA: TGTGCCAGCAGCGGACAGCGGGGGGGCTACGAGCAGTACTTC.

This sequence joins TRBV7-2 and TRBJ1-2; 7 positions agree with TRBD1. The V segment lost 2 bases and the J segment 6 bases; nucleotides outside the gene matches: 9. Germline V gene lookup returns CDR1 SGHTA and CDR2 FQGNSA. The CDR3 runs 15 residues. The CDR3 region has the DNA TGTGCCAGCAGCTTATTAAACAGGGGCGGTCATGGCTACACCTTC. Translation gives CASSLLNRGGHGYTF.

Only one count was recorded for this clone. This chain links TRBV19 with TRBJ2-6, with TRBD2 matching 11 bases. Germline V CDR1 and CDR2: LNHDA, SQIVND (reference sequence). The CDR3 spans 19 residues. V shed 3 bases and J 3 bases; nucleotides not matched to a gene: 10. CDR3 in amino acids: CASSINSGRATNGANVLTF. CDR3 DNA sequence: TGTGCCAGTAGTATTAATAGCGGGAGGGCCACGAATGGGGCCAACGTCCTGACTTTC.

The chain uses TRBV2 and TRBJ2-7; possible D gene TRBD2, 5 bases. Trimming took 6 bases from V and 5 from J, leaving 17 bases between them. This CDR3 contains 14 residues. The germline CDR1 and CDR2 sequences are SNHLY and FYNNEI. CDR3 bases: TGTGCCAGCAGCCTCAGAATTCGGAGGAACGAGCAGTACTTC. The encoded protein is CASSLRIRRNEQYF.

The rearrangement uses TRBV7-7 and TRBJ2-5, with 8 bases identical to TRBD2. The germline CDR1 and CDR2 sequences are SSHAT and FNYEAQ (reference sequence). The CDR3 has 15 amino acids. V was clipped by 3 bases and J by 5 bases; unmatched bases: 8. CDR3 loop: CASSLGAGVFETQYF. CDR3 in DNA: TGTGCCAGCAGCTTGGGAGCGGGAGTCTTTGAGACCCAGTACTTC.

V usage is TRBV6-1 and J usage is TRBJ2-7; possible D gene TRBD2, 5 bases. The V end lost 2 bases, the J end lost 4 bases, and 15 bases lay between the germline ends. The CDR3 runs 15 residues. In germline, CDR1 is MNHNS, CDR2 SASEGT. CDR3 nucleotides: TGTGCCAGCAGTGAACCGGCAGGAGGAAGGTACGAGCAGTACTTC. Amino acids: CASSEPAGGRYEQYF.

The chain recombines TRBV28 with TRBJ1-5, with D hard to call. This CDR3 is 15 amino acids long. Germline V gene lookup returns CDR1 MDHEN and CDR2 SYDVKM. Between the trimmed V and J ends, which lost 6 bases and 2 bases, there was a span of 14 bases. CDR3 in DNA: TGTGCCAGCAGCCCCGGAGGCGCCGGCAATCAGCCCCAGCATTTT. Its translation is CASSPGGAGNQPQHF.

The CDR3 sequence: CASSYLAGSSYEQYF. CDR3 nucleotides: TGTGCCAGCAGTTACCTAGCGGGGTCCTCCTACGAGCAGTACTTC. The J gene is TRBJ2-7, the V gene TRBV6-5; the match to TRBD2 covers 9 bases. The V gene end was trimmed by 2 bases and the J gene end by 0 bases; junction bases not matched to a gene: 2. The germline CDR1 and CDR2 sequences are MNHEY and SVGAGI. CDR3 length: 15 residues.

The chain combines TRBV7-3 with TRBJ1-2, with D perhaps matching TRBD1 (5 bases). The V and J ends lost 5 bases and 5 bases respectively, with 12 bases between them. Germline loops: CDR1 SGHTA, CDR2 FQGTGA. This CDR3 region has 13 residues. The CDR3 reads CASSPSGGYGYTF. The CDR3 region has the DNA TGTGCCAGCAGCCCCTCGGGGGGGTATGGCTACACCTTC. Together with reference TRBV7-3 and TRBJ1-2, the CDR3 gives the full variable domain: GAGVSQTPSNKVTEKGKYVELRCDPISGHTALYWYRQSLGQGPEFLIYFQGTGAADDSGLPNDRFFAVRPEGSVSTLKIQRTERGDSAVYLCASSPSGGYGYTFGSGTRLTVV.

This chain connects TRBV6-1 to TRBJ1-1, with unresolved D. The length of the CDR3 is 13 residues. Trimming left V 2 bases short and J 3 bases short, with 7 bases between. Germline CDR1 is MNHNS and CDR2 is SASEGT. As DNA, the CDR3 is TGTGCCAGCAGTGAACTCGGGGACACTGAAGCTTTCTTT. The encoded protein is CASSELGDTEAFF.

The chain joins TRBV10-3 to TRBJ2-3, with 11 bases matching TRBD2. The CDR3 length is 14 residues. The germline V gene encodes CDR1 ENHRY and CDR2 SYGVKD. Losses at the gene ends were 11 bases for V and 4 bases for J; bases not matched to a gene: 8. The CDR3 sequence: CAATSGIGADTQYF. The CDR3 nucleotides read TGTGCCGCGACTAGCGGGATAGGCGCAGATACGCAGTATTTT.

The chain combines TRBV11-1 with TRBJ2-5; 7 bases are a match to TRBD1. CDR3 length equals 15 residues. Germline V gene sequence: CDR1 SGHAT, CDR2 FQDESV (reference sequence). V lost 5 bases and J lost 5; bases outside the gene matches: 11. In nucleotides, the CDR3 is TGTGCCAGCAGCATCGGACAGGTCCTAGGGGAGACCCAGTACTTC. As protein: CASSIGQVLGETQYF.

The J gene is TRBJ2-7, the V gene TRBV7-2; TRBD2 aligns across 7 bases. Trimming at V came to 1 base and at J to 0 bases, leaving 9 bases not matched to a gene. The CDR3 runs to 17 residues. Germline lookup yields CDR1 SGHTA and CDR2 FQGNSA. The CDR3 DNA sequence: TGTGCCAGCAGCTTAGGGGGGGGGAGGCAGAGCTCCTACGAGCAGTACTTC. This gives the protein CASSLGGGRQSSYEQYF. The complete variable domain, with remaining parts taken from reference TRBV7-2 and TRBJ2-7, reads GAGVSQSPSNKVTEKGKDVELRCDPISGHTALYWYRQSLGQGLEFLIYFQGNSAPDKSGLPSDRFSAERTGGSVSTLTIQRTQQEDSAVYLCASSLGGGRQSSYEQYFGPGTRLTVT.

The chain carries TRBV27 and TRBJ1-3; no firm D call. Germline V gene data show CDR1 as MNHEY and CDR2 as SMNVEV (reference sequence). V was cut by 2 bases and J by 4 bases, with 9 bases left in between. CDR3 length: 14 amino acids. CDR3: CASSLNTAGNTIYF. CDR3 DNA: TGTGCCAGCAGTTTAAATACAGCCGGAAACACCATATATTTT.